Shown below are 8 T cell receptor beta chains from a single sample sequenced in a study of CD4 T cells in relation to SARS-CoV-2 and coronaviruses. Unexposed donor CD4+ T cells date from 2011-2018, before the COVID-19 pandemic. CD4+ T cells were isolated from the cells after around eleven days of culture. Only in-frame clones appear in the TCRdb table, and some are missing; sequencing was by immunoSEQ multiplex PCR. The table has some 21,000 clones, over 65% seen once; the top ten hold 15% to 20%. Their specific antigens are unknown. Specimen: CD4+ T cells from PBMCs, cultured in vitro. The receptors were sampled from a human donor in good health.

The chain recombines TRBV5-1 with TRBJ2-7; D unclear. From germline, CDR1 is SGHRS and CDR2 YFSETQ. This CDR3 comprises 12 residues. With 0 bases removed from V and 2 bases from J, the gap between germline ends came to 3 bases. The CDR3: CASSLEAYEQYF. CDR3 in DNA: TGCGCCAGCAGCTTGGAGGCCTACGAGCAGTACTTC.

The chain combines TRBV19 with TRBJ2-7, with 10 positions matching TRBD2. Germline V gives CDR1 LNHDA, CDR2 SQIVND (reference sequence). The CDR3 is 16 amino acids. V lost 4 bases and J lost 0; bases outside the gene matches: 6. The CDR3 region is CASSRSLAGDSYEQYF. As DNA, the CDR3 is TGTGCCAGTAGTAGATCTCTAGCGGGGGACTCCTACGAGCAGTACTTC. Variable domain in full (rest from reference TRBV19 and TRBJ2-7): DGGITQSPKYLFRKEGQNVTLSCEQNLNHDAMYWYRQDPGQGLRLIYYSQIVNDFQKGDIAEGYSVSREKKESFPLTVTSAQKNPTAFYLCASSRSLAGDSYEQYFGPGTRLTVT.

The chain combines TRBV5-1 with TRBJ1-4; TRBD1 matches at 9 bases. There are 14 residues in the CDR3. The germline V gene encodes CDR1 SGHRS and CDR2 YFSETQ. Trimming cost V 3 bases and J 7 bases; bases outside gene matches: 4. Here the CDR3 reads CASSSGQGVEKLFF. CDR3 in DNA: TGCGCCAGCAGCTCGGGACAGGGAGTTGAAAAACTGTTTTTT.

The V gene is TRBV30, the J gene TRBJ2-7, with 9 nucleotides matching TRBD1. CDR3 size: 14 residues. V lost 3 bases and J lost 7; bases outside the gene matches: 10. In germline, CDR1 is GTSNPN, CDR2 SVGIG (reference sequence). In nucleotides, the CDR3 is TGTGCCTGGAGGGACAGGGGCGCCTCCTGGGAGCAGTACTTC. Amino acids: CAWRDRGASWEQYF.

The chain combines TRBV30 with TRBJ2-5; D is perhaps TRBD1 (6 bases). V was shortened by 0 bases and J by 2 bases, with 7 bases between the two germline ends. Germline loops: CDR1 GTSNPN, CDR2 SVGIG (reference sequence). The CDR3 is 13 residues long. The CDR3 here is CAWSVGQQETQYF. In DNA form, the CDR3 reads TGTGCCTGGAGTGTAGGACAGCAAGAGACCCAGTACTTC.

The chain is built from TRBV7-8 and TRBJ1-1, with D unclear. The germline V and J ends were trimmed by 0 bases and 0 bases, with 8 bases remaining between them. Germline assignment: CDR1 SGHVS and CDR2 FQNEAQ. The CDR3 length is 15 residues. As DNA, the CDR3 is TGTGCCAGCAGCTTAGCGGGCAGAATGAACACTGAAGCTTTCTTT. Translated: CASSLAGRMNTEAFF. Full variable domain (missing parts from reference TRBV7-8 and TRBJ1-1): GAGVSQSPRYKVAKRGQDVALRCDPISGHVSLFWYQQALGQGPEFLTYFQNEAQLDKSGLPSDRFFAERPEGSVSTLKIQRTQQEDSAVYLCASSLAGRMNTEAFFGQGTRLTVV.

The chain is built from TRBV5-4 and TRBJ2-1; D is possibly TRBD1 (5 bases). V gave up 1 base and J gave up 0 bases, with 11 bases separating them. The germline V gene encodes CDR1 SGHNT and CDR2 YYREEE (reference sequence). There are 16 residues in the CDR3. CDR3 coding DNA: TGTGCCAGCAGCTTGCAGGGCCCGAGCTCCTACAATGAGCAGTTCTTC. It is translated as CASSLQGPSSYNEQFF.

The chain combines TRBV6-4 with TRBJ2-3; D is possibly TRBD2 (6 bases). The CDR3 covers 15 residues. Germline assignment: CDR1 MRHNA and CDR2 SNTAGT. The germline V and J ends were trimmed by 4 bases and 3 bases, with 14 bases remaining between them. As DNA, the CDR3 is TGTGCCAGCAGTGTTGGGGCTAGCGAAACAGATACGCAGTATTTT. Its protein product is CASSVGASETDTQYF.